The T cell receptor beta chain under discussion was sequenced for a study of blood T cell repertoires in COVID-19. Study in general: COVID-19 samples, acute and convalescent, were from the United States, Italy and Spain. In each case, the material was cDNA or gDNA derived from T cells, B-cell-depleted T cells, or PBMCs.

Only in-frame clones appear in the TCRdb table, and some are missing; sequencing was by immunoSEQ multiplex PCR. Of about 160,000 clones in the sample, 81% were seen once. Sample: PBMCs or T cells enriched from blood (not recorded which). The TCR sequence derives from a woman between 35 and 50 years old with acute COVID-19.

The DNA of the CDR3 is TGTGCCAGCAAGCCAGGACAGAGCTCCTACGAGCAGTACTTC. This sequence encodes CASKPGQSSYEQYF. The chain links TRBV11-2 to TRBJ2-7, with D maybe TRBD1 (6 bases). The CDR3 extends over 14 amino acids. Germline CDR1 is SGHAT and CDR2 is FQNNGV. V lost 7 bases to trimming and J lost 0 bases, with 13 bases between them.